These T cell receptor beta chains were read from a single sample in a study of blood T cell repertoires in COVID-19. The repertoire was sequenced with immunoSEQ multiplex PCR; TCRdb's copy has only in-frame clones and lacks some. Among 100,000 to 150,000 clones, approximately 90% were seen once, and the ten largest hold just over 2%. Sequencing used peripheral blood. These receptors were collected from a man aged 50 to 59 with COVID-19, enrolled during active disease. The CDR3 runs from the conserved cysteine through the conserved F or W. D genes are given only for firm matches. Some rows mark clone size as missing; the rest say once, few, many or name a class of expanded clone.

v_gene	abundance	j_gene	d_gene	CDR3nt	CDR3aa
TRBV11-2	NA	TRBJ1-2	NA	TGTGCCAGCAGCCCCTCAGGGAGGGGCTACACCTTC	CASSPSGRGYTF
TRBV5-1	NA	TRBJ2-3	NA	TGCGCCAGCAGCTTGGGTCCAAACACAGATACGCAGTATTTT	CASSLGPNTDTQYF
TRBV28	NA	TRBJ2-7	TRBD1	TGTGCCAGCCAAGACAGGGCCGGACCCTACGAGCAGTACTTC	CASQDRAGPYEQYF
TRBV7-9	NA	TRBJ1-2	TRBD1	TGTGCCAGCAGCTTTGGCGACAGGGGCGGCTACACCTTC	CASSFGDRGGYTF
TRBV5-4	once	TRBJ2-2	TRBD1	TGTGCCAGCAGCTCAGACAGGGCCGCCGGGGAGCTGTTTTTT	CASSSDRAAGELFF
TRBV24-1	NA	TRBJ2-3	NA	TGTGCCACCAGACAGGCAGATACGCAGTATTTT	CATRQADTQYF
TRBV6-5	NA	TRBJ1-2	NA	TGTGCCAGCAGTTACGAGGTGGACTATGGCTACACCTTC	CASSYEVDYGYTF
TRBV27	NA	TRBJ2-5	NA	TGTGCCAGCAGTTCGGACAGCCTACTAAAGACCCAGTACTTC	CASSSDSLLKTQYF
TRBV30	NA	TRBJ1-6	NA	TGTGCCTGGACTAACAACAGGGCCGGCGGTTCACCCCTCCACTTT	CAWTNNRAGGSPLHF
TRBV5-8	NA	TRBJ1-1	NA	TGTGCCAGCAGCTGGGAGATTCTGGAAACTGAAGCTTTCTTT	CASSWEILETEAFF
TRBV27	NA	TRBJ2-1	TRBD2	TGTGCCAGCAGTTTATTGGCTAGCGGCATTACCTACAATGAGCAGTTCTTC	CASSLLASGITYNEQFF
TRBV7-8	NA	TRBJ2-1	TRBD2	TGTGCCAGCAGCTCCCCCCTAGCGGGTATTAAGAGCTCCTACAATGAGCAGTTCTTC	CASSSPLAGIKSSYNEQFF
TRBV24-1	NA	TRBJ2-7	TRBD2	TGTGCCACCAGTGACCAACTAGCGGGAGAAAACTACGAGCAGTACTTC	CATSDQLAGENYEQYF
TRBV19	once	TRBJ2-2	NA	TGTGCCAGTAAAAGGGGCAACACCGGGGAGCTGTTTTTT	CASKRGNTGELFF
TRBV24-1	once	TRBJ2-2	TRBD2	TGTGCCACCAGTGATTTTCGCGGGGGTGACACCGGGGAGCTGTTTTTT	CATSDFRGGDTGELFF
TRBV15	NA	TRBJ1-2	NA	TGTGCCACCAGCAGAGGGGGAGAGGGCTACACCTTC	CATSRGGEGYTF
TRBV3-1/TRBV3-2	once	TRBJ1-2	TRBD1	TGTGCCAGCAGCCAGGATGGGACAGGGCATCATAACTATGGCTACACCTTC	CASSQDGTGHHNYGYTF
TRBV30	NA	TRBJ2-7	NA	TGTGCCTGGAACCGCAGGGCAATCTACGAGCAGTACTTC	CAWNRRAIYEQYF
TRBV5-4	NA	TRBJ2-1	TRBD1	TGTGCCAGCAAGCCGGGACAGGGGGCTGTCTATGAGCAGTTCTTC	CASKPGQGAVYEQFF
TRBV11-2	NA	TRBJ1-5	NA	TGTGCCAGCAGCTTAGCCCAGGGTCAGCCCCAGCATTTT	CASSLAQGQPQHF
TRBV27	NA	TRBJ2-7	TRBD2	TGTGCCAGCAGTTCCTATGGGACTAGCGGGAGGGCCAACGAGCAGTACTTC	CASSSYGTSGRANEQYF
TRBV6-5	NA	TRBJ2-1	TRBD1	TGTGCCAGCAGCCGGACAGGGAGGTTCGATGAGCAGTTCTTC	CASSRTGRFDEQFF
TRBV19	NA	TRBJ1-4	TRBD1	TGTGCCAGTAAGAAGGGGGCAGGTTCAAGTAATGAAAAACTGTTTTTT	CASKKGAGSSNEKLFF
TRBV30	NA	TRBJ2-3	TRBD1	TGTGCCTGGAGTAGGACAGGGTCTCGCACAGATACGCAGTATTTT	CAWSRTGSRTDTQYF
TRBV6-5	NA	TRBJ2-1	TRBD1	TGTGCCAGCAGGACCCGGGACAGGTACAATGAGCAGTTCTTC	CASRTRDRYNEQFF
TRBV19	NA	TRBJ1-2	TRBD1	TGTGCCAGTAGGGGCCCAGGGGGAGGATATGGCTACACCTTC	CASRGPGGGYGYTF
TRBV12-3/TRBV12-4	NA	TRBJ2-3	NA	TGTGCCAGCAGGGGCCTCACAGATACGCAGTATTTT	CASRGLTDTQYF
TRBV11-1	NA	TRBJ1-2	NA	TGTGCCAGCAGCTTAAGTCTGGACAGCGCTTATGGCTACACCTTC	CASSLSLDSAYGYTF